The entry below describes one T cell receptor (beta chain). This table comes from immunoSEQ multiplex PCR, and its TCRdb copy is limited to in-frame clones, with some not included. The repertoire holds roughly 500,000 clones, about 72% seen once, with more than 10% in the top ten. The record originates from a study of shared clonotypes between healthy human individuals. V lost 3 bases, J lost 0 bases, and 8 bases stayed unmatched. The CDR3 contains 17 residues. The germline gives CDR1 SEHNR, CDR2 FQNEAQ (reference sequence). Sequenced input: PBMCs. The receptor comes from a woman aged 40-49 years in good health. Some clones in this sample may be carry-over from other donors' samples. This chain uses TRBV7-9 with TRBJ1-3, with TRBD1 matching 7 bases. The CDR3 DNA reads TGTGCCAGCAGCTTGCCAACAGGGGTTCCCTCTGGAAACACCATATATTTT. Encoded protein: CASSLPTGVPSGNTIYF. The whole variable domain, filled in from reference TRBV7-9 and TRBJ1-3, reads DTGVSQNPRHKITKRGQNVTFRCDPISEHNRLYWYRQTLGQGPEFLTYFQNEAQLEKSRLLSDRFSAERPKGSFSTLEIQRTEQGDSAMYLCASSLPTGVPSGNTIYFGEGSWLTVV.